This T cell receptor (beta chain) stems from a study of early T cells in non-severe SARS-CoV-2 infection. Each CDR3 protein gets one entry after TCRdb re-called the 5' RACE reads with MiXCR. The sample carries about 26,000 distinct CDR3 sequences, about 4.8% recorded once. The CDR3 is 14 amino acids. V lost 0 bases and J lost 7, with 10 bases in between. CDR1 and CDR2 from the germline V gene are SEHNR and FQNEAQ (reference sequence). This clonotype was found many times. The gene calls are TRBV7-9 and TRBJ2-1; D is unresolved. This TCR derives from an adult who was a healthcare worker with PCR-confirmed SARS-CoV-2 infection or an uninfected control (not recorded which). Sequenced: whole blood. The CDR3 loop is CASSLAGSRNEQFF. The DNA of the CDR3 is TGTGCCAGCAGCTTAGCGGGATCTAGGAATGAGCAGTTCTTC.